Below, 9 T cell receptor beta chains from the same sample are listed, as sequenced in a study of T cell clones after liver transplantation. The assay was immunoSEQ multiplex PCR, and TCRdb's table has in-frame clones only and misses some. The repertoire includes 12,000 to 15,000 clones, about nine tenths of them detected once, and 40% to 50% sits in the top ten. This specimen was CD8+ T cells from blood, taken before liver transplant. The receptors here all came from a human donor who received a liver transplant.

This sequence joins TRBV7-2 and TRBJ2-7, with 14 bases identical to TRBD2. Looked up from germline, CDR1 is SGHTA and CDR2 is FQGNSA. There are 19 residues in the CDR3. V was pared by 2 bases and J by 7 bases, with 16 bases of the junction left unmatched. The CDR3 region is CASSLTSPVGGLAGVEQYF. The CDR3 DNA follows: TGTGCCAGCAGCTTAACATCCCCGGTAGGGGGACTAGCGGGAGTTGAGCAGTACTTC.

The V gene is TRBV5-1, the J gene TRBJ2-3, with 10 bases lining up with TRBD1. The CDR3 loop spans 15 amino acids. V gave up 5 bases and J gave up 3 bases; unmatched junction bases: 6. CDR1 is SGHRS, CDR2 YFSETQ, per germline. The CDR3 region has the DNA TGCGCCAGCAGGGCCGGGACAGGGGAGACAGATACGCAGTATTTT. This gives the protein CASRAGTGETDTQYF.

This sequence joins TRBV29-1 and TRBJ1-5; 8 positions match TRBD1. The CDR3 totals 16 residues. Per the germline V gene, CDR1 is SQVTM and CDR2 is ANQGSEA. Unmatched junction bases numbered 19, after V lost 6 bases and J lost 9 bases. The CDR3 reads CSVRGSAGQALWPQHF. The CDR3 DNA is TGCAGCGTCCGGGGGTCGGCGGGACAGGCGTTATGGCCCCAGCATTTT. Full variable domain (missing parts from reference TRBV29-1 and TRBJ1-5): SAVISQKPSRDICQRGTSLTIQCQVDSQVTMMFWYRQQPGQSLTLIATANQGSEATYESGFVIDKFPISRPNLTFSTLTVSNMSPEDSSIYLCSVRGSAGQALWPQHFGDGTRLSIL.

CDR3 in DNA: TGTGCCATCAGTGACTCCGATGGCGGGTATGGCTACACCTTC. Its protein product is CAISDSDGGYGYTF. The chain combines TRBV10-3 with TRBJ1-2; D is unclear. The CDR3 covers 14 residues. CDR1 is ENHRY and CDR2 is SYGVKD in the germline V gene. Trimming cost V 3 bases and J 5 bases, with 13 bases left between them.

This clone was seen just once. The genes are TRBV7-3 and TRBJ2-3; D is perhaps TRBD1 (6 bases). The germline gives CDR1 SGHTA, CDR2 FQGTGA. The CDR3 has 16 amino acids. V shed 5 bases and J shed 0 bases, with 15 bases lying between them. CDR3 loop: CASSLLGQGSTDTQYF. DNA for the CDR3: TGTGCCAGCAGCCTCCTAGGGCAGGGGAGCACAGATACGCAGTATTTT.

The rearrangement links TRBV5-6 to TRBJ2-7; D is uncertain. This CDR3 is 14 amino acids long. V lost 6 bases, J lost 5 bases, and 18 bases lay in between. The germline CDR1 and CDR2 sequences are SGHDT and YYEEEE. The CDR3 here is CASTIFSGVHEQYF. The DNA for the CDR3 is TGTGCCAGCACCATCTTCTCTGGTGTCCACGAGCAGTACTTC.

The chain carries TRBV7-9 and TRBJ2-1; the D gene is possibly TRBD2 (5 bases). Trimming cost V 5 bases and J 7 bases, with 9 bases left between them. The CDR3 covers 12 residues. CDR1 and CDR2 (germline): SEHNR, FQNEAQ (reference sequence). This CDR3 reads CASSGSVNEQFF. The CDR3 DNA is TGTGCCAGCAGCGGTAGCGTGAATGAGCAGTTCTTC.

The chain employs TRBV5-1 and TRBJ2-7; 8 bases fit TRBD1. The ends lost 3 bases at V and 1 base at J; junction bases unmatched: 3. The CDR3 runs 14 residues. In germline, CDR1 is SGHRS, CDR2 YFSETQ. CDR3 sequence: CASSSGQDSYEQYF. CDR3 nucleotide sequence: TGCGCCAGCAGCTCGGGACAGGATTCCTACGAGCAGTACTTC.

V and J are TRBV7-8 and TRBJ2-1, with a weak D call TRBD1 (6 bases). The germline V gene has CDR1 SGHVS and CDR2 FQNEAQ. The V gene lost 8 bases and the J gene lost 7 bases, with 18 bases spanning the gap. The CDR3 is 14 residues long. Written as DNA, the CDR3 is TGTGCCAGCCTTTTTACAGGGTCAATGAATGAGCAGTTCTTC. It translates to CASLFTGSMNEQFF.